This T cell receptor (beta chain) originates from a study of CXCR3-negative and CXCR3-positive naive CD8 T cells. Whole-study findings and limits: For CXCR3-positive naive cells, TRB CDR3s were more hydrophobic than those of CXCR3-negative naive cells.

With regard to this clonotype: Antigen unknown.

Researchers prepared the TRB cDNA libraries using 5' RACE with UMI labels. Using the 5' RACE reads, TCRdb records one entry per CDR3 protein without DNA. This repertoire comprises tens of thousands of distinct CDR3 sequences; its ten largest clones make up less than 1.6%. The CDR3 consists of 15 residues. Germline loops: CDR1 SQVTM, CDR2 ANQGSEA. Sample: naive CXCR3- CD8+ T cells from blood. Stated subset: CD45RO-CCR7+CD27+CD95- naive CD8+ T cells lacking CXCR3 (TNR3-). V usage is TRBV29-1 and J usage is TRBJ2-1; the TCRdb call, TRBD2, lacks DNA for checking. This TCR came from a human donor in good health. Some clones in this sample may be carry-over from other donors' samples. The CDR3 loop reads CSVDQRGASSDEQFF.